This T cell receptor beta chain was recovered during a study of cytomegalovirus exposure and HLA in healthy donors. The germline CDR1 and CDR2 sequences are LNHDA and SQIVND (reference sequence). With 6 bases clipped from V and 0 bases from J, the junction kept 8 bases outside the gene matches. The CDR3 loop spans 16 amino acids. Researchers ran the PCR with 60 Vbeta and 13 Jbeta primers. Sequencing was performed with immunoSEQ multiplex PCR; in TCRdb, only in-frame clones are kept and a portion is missing. The table has around 190,000 clones, roughly four fifths seen once. Overall study results and limits: A later analysis showed HLA-associated TCR beta chains outstripping equally common others in clonal expansion. As was reported, the classifier diagnosed cytomegalovirus status with high specificity and sensitivity. Near-uniform donor sequencing depth was presumed by presence/absence analyses.

With regard to this clone: Antigen: not known.

The sequence was collected from a man younger than 45 in good health and CMV-seronegative. Material: PBMCs. This chain links TRBV19 with TRBJ2-4; 7 nucleotides match TRBD2. The CDR3 reads CASRPGTTLAKNIQYF. The CDR3 nucleotides read TGTGCCAGTAGACCTGGGACTACTCTAGCCAAAAACATTCAGTACTTC.